The rows below give T cell receptor beta chains drawn from one sample of a study of T cells expressing NK-cell markers. TCRdb reanalyzed the 5' RACE reads, giving one entry per CDR3 protein sequence and no DNA. The table for this sample gives roughly 390,000 distinct CDR3 sequences. Material for sequencing was blood T cells: a sorted CD56 or NKG2C T cell subset, CD4+ or CD8+ T cells, or bulk PBMC T cells (not recorded which). The receptor set was obtained from a woman aged 45-60 years in good health. Both conserved end residues are part of each CDR3. The order of the fields is CDR3 protein, V gene, J gene.

CDR3 protein: CASSLAGLAGVDEQFF; V gene: TRBV5-6; J gene: TRBJ2-1
CDR3 protein: CALRGITDTQYF; V gene: TRBV6-1; J gene: TRBJ2-3
CDR3 protein: CASSNRADSYTF; V gene: TRBV5-6; J gene: TRBJ1-2
CDR3 protein: CSARAEGLGTGGQYF; V gene: TRBV20-1; J gene: TRBJ2-3
CDR3 protein: CASGLAASTDTQYF; V gene: TRBV6-5; J gene: TRBJ2-3
CDR3 protein: CATARGANTEAFF; V gene: TRBV24-1; J gene: TRBJ1-1
CDR3 protein: CSAYRLELSDTQYF; V gene: TRBV20-1; J gene: TRBJ2-3
CDR3 protein: CSARASGRGGRNIQYF; V gene: TRBV20-1; J gene: TRBJ2-4
CDR3 protein: CASSYSGGGSPQFF; V gene: TRBV6-5; J gene: TRBJ2-1
CDR3 protein: CAWSQGLEPYEQYF; V gene: TRBV30; J gene: TRBJ2-7
CDR3 protein: CASSLGTQRAFF; V gene: TRBV12-3/TRBV12-4; J gene: TRBJ1-1
CDR3 protein: CSARGDGYPYEQYF; V gene: TRBV20-1; J gene: TRBJ2-7
CDR3 protein: CASSYDRDRYNEQFF; V gene: TRBV7-3; J gene: TRBJ2-1
CDR3 protein: CASGLTGPSGLLYEQYF; V gene: TRBV12-3/TRBV12-4; J gene: TRBJ2-7
CDR3 protein: CAAKGGGETQYF; V gene: TRBV4-1; J gene: TRBJ2-5
CDR3 protein: CSASPAAYGYTF; V gene: TRBV20-1; J gene: TRBJ1-2
CDR3 protein: CASSLRGEKSTGELFF; V gene: TRBV4-1; J gene: TRBJ2-2
CDR3 protein: CSAAGTRSTDTQYF; V gene: TRBV20-1; J gene: TRBJ2-3
CDR3 protein: CSAPQDYGYTF; V gene: TRBV20-1; J gene: TRBJ1-2
CDR3 protein: CASSRPGGANTEAFF; V gene: TRBV4-1; J gene: TRBJ1-1
CDR3 protein: CASSFGVGQPQHF; V gene: TRBV5-1; J gene: TRBJ1-5
CDR3 protein: CASSLPRAKGYTF; V gene: TRBV7-9; J gene: TRBJ1-2
CDR3 protein: CASNLGYGYTF; V gene: TRBV12-3/TRBV12-4; J gene: TRBJ1-2
CDR3 protein: CASSLEAGGRYNEQFF; V gene: TRBV5-1; J gene: TRBJ2-1
CDR3 protein: CSAYPIGLGGEQFF; V gene: TRBV20-1; J gene: TRBJ2-1
CDR3 protein: CASSAGTGLGRAEAFF; V gene: TRBV9; J gene: TRBJ1-1
CDR3 protein: CASSLAGGPGQETQYF; V gene: TRBV7-6; J gene: TRBJ2-5
CDR3 protein: CASSPPGTSGSNRQFF; V gene: TRBV12-3/TRBV12-4; J gene: TRBJ2-1
CDR3 protein: CASSFKGTVEQYF; V gene: TRBV12-3/TRBV12-4; J gene: TRBJ2-7
CDR3 protein: CASSVPGRKAPAEAFF; V gene: TRBV25-1; J gene: TRBJ1-1
CDR3 protein: CASSQGVADQETQYF; V gene: TRBV4-2; J gene: TRBJ2-5
CDR3 protein: CASSPLLQGGTGELFF; V gene: TRBV18; J gene: TRBJ2-2
CDR3 protein: CASSERAVPEQFF; V gene: TRBV25-1; J gene: TRBJ2-1
CDR3 protein: CASSLTLAASNTGELFF; V gene: TRBV5-1; J gene: TRBJ2-2
CDR3 protein: CASSARSGRTGETQYF; V gene: TRBV2; J gene: TRBJ2-5
CDR3 protein: CASSQGRTGNTIYF; V gene: TRBV27; J gene: TRBJ1-3
CDR3 protein: CASSLGAYYEQYF; V gene: TRBV7-6; J gene: TRBJ2-7
CDR3 protein: CASKRQTSSYNEQFF; V gene: TRBV2; J gene: TRBJ2-1
CDR3 protein: CASSSLGPMNTEAFF; V gene: TRBV5-1; J gene: TRBJ1-1
CDR3 protein: CSAGQGITGELFF; V gene: TRBV20-1; J gene: TRBJ2-2
CDR3 protein: CASSGTSSGSTDTQYF; V gene: TRBV5-1; J gene: TRBJ2-3
CDR3 protein: CASSQIGLSNQPQHF; V gene: TRBV4-1; J gene: TRBJ1-5
CDR3 protein: CAWSPRYSEQFF; V gene: TRBV30; J gene: TRBJ2-1
CDR3 protein: CASSPRSGTGVGTNTEAFF; V gene: TRBV5-1; J gene: TRBJ1-1
CDR3 protein: CSAEAVGVGGADTQYF; V gene: TRBV20-1; J gene: TRBJ2-3
CDR3 protein: CASSQIPGSWETQYF; V gene: TRBV3-1; J gene: TRBJ2-5
CDR3 protein: CASSLGNGNQPQHF; V gene: TRBV27; J gene: TRBJ1-5
CDR3 protein: CASSPSGRVYNEQFF; V gene: TRBV12-3/TRBV12-4; J gene: TRBJ2-1